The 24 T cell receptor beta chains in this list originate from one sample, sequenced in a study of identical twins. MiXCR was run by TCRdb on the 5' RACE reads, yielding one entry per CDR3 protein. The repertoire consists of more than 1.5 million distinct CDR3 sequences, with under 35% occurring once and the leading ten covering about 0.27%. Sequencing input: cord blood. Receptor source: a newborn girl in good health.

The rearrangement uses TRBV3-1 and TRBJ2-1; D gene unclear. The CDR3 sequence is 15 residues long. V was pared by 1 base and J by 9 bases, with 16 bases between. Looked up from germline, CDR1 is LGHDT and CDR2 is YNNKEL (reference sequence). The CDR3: CASSQARLRNIEQFF. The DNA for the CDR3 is TGTGCCAGCAGCCAAGCCCGCCTGAGGAACATTGAGCAGTTCTTC.

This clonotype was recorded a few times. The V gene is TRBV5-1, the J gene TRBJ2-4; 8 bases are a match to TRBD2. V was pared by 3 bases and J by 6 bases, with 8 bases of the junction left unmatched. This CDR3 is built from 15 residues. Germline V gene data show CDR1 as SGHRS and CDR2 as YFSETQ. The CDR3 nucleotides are TGCGCCAGCAGCTACAGCGGGAGTTGGGGAAACATTCAGTACTTC. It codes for CASSYSGSWGNIQYF.

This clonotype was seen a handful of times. The CDR3 protein is CASNPVRGRTEAFF. For the CDR3, the DNA is TGTGCCAGCAATCCGGTGCGTGGTCGGACTGAAGCTTTCTTT. The chain links TRBV6-6 to TRBJ1-1; no firm D call. CDR1 and CDR2 (germline): MNHNY, SVGAGI (reference sequence). The CDR3 contains 14 residues. Trimming took off 7 bases at V and 5 bases at J, with 17 bases between the two ends.

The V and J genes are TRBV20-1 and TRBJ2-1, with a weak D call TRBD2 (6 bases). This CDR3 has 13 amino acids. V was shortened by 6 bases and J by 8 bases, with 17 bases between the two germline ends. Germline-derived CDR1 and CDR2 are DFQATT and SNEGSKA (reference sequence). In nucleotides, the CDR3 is TGCAGTGCGCATAGACTAGGGACCCATGAGCAGTTCTTC. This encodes CSAHRLGTHEQFF.

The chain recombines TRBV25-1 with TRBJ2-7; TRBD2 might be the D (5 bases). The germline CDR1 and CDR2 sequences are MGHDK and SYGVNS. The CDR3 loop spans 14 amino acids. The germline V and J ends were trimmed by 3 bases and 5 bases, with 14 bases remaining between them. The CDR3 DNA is TGTGCCAGCAGTGAGACGGGATTTTTGGACGAGCAGTACTTC. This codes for CASSETGFLDEQYF.

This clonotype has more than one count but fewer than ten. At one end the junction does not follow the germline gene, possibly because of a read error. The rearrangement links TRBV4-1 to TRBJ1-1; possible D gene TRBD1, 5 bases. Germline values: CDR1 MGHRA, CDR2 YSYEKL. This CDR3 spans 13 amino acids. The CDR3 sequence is CASSQEGDTEAFF. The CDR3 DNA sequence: TGTGCCAGCAGCCAAGAAGGGGACACTGAAGCTTTCTTT.

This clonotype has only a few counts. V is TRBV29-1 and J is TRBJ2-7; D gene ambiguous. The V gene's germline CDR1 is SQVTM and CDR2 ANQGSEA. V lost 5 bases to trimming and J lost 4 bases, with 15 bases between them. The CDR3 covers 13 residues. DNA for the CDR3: TGCAGCGTTTTGGCCCTTTACGGATACGAGCAGTACTTC. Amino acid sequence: CSVLALYGYEQYF.

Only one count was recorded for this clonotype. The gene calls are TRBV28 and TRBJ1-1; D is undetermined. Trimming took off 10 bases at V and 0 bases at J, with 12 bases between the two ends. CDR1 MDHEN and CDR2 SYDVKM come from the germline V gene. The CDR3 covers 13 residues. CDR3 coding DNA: TGTGCCACCCTCCCGACGGTGAACACTGAAGCTTTCTTT. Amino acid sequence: CATLPTVNTEAFF.

The CDR3 is CASSLDRVFTNTEAFF. Written as DNA, the CDR3 is TGTGCCAGCAGCTTGGACAGGGTATTTACCAACACTGAAGCTTTCTTT. This chain connects TRBV7-8 to TRBJ1-1; 8 bases are shared with TRBD1. Germline V lookup: CDR1 SGHVS, CDR2 FQNEAQ. This CDR3 contains 16 residues. Unmatched junction bases numbered 8, after V lost 3 bases and J lost 2 bases.

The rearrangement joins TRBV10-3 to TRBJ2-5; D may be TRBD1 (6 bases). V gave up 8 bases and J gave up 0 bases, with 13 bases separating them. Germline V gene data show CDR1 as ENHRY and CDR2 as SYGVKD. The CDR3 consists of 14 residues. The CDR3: CAIGQGSDQETQYF. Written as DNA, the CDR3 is TGTGCCATCGGGCAGGGGTCGGACCAAGAGACCCAGTACTTC.

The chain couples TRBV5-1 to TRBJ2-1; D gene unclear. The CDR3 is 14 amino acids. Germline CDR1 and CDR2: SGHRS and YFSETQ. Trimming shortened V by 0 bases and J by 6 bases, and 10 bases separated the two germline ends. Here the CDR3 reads CASSLEAIGNEQFF. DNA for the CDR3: TGCGCCAGCAGCTTGGAGGCTATCGGCAATGAGCAGTTCTTC.

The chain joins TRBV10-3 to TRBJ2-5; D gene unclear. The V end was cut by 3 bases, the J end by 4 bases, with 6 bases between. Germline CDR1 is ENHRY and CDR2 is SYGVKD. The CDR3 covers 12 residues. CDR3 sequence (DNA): TGTGCCATCAGTGATTGGGGAGAGACCCAGTACTTC. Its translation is CAISDWGETQYF.

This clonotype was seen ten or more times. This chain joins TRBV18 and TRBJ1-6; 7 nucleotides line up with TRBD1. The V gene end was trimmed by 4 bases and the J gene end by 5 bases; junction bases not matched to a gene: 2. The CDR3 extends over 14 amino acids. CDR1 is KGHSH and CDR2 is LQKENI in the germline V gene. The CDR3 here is CASSLQGNNSPLHF. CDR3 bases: TGTGCCAGCTCACTACAGGGGAATAATTCACCCCTCCACTTT.

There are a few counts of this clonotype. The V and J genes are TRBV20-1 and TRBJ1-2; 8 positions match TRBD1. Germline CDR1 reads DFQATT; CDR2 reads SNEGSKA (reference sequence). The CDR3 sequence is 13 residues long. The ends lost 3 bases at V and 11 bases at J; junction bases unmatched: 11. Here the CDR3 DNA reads TGCAGTGCTAGGAACGACAGGGGAATAGGATACACCTTC. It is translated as CSARNDRGIGYTF.

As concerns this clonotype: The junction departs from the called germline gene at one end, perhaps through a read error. The CDR3 nucleotides are TGTGCCGGCAGCTTAGGCCCAGGGCAGCGACCCAATGAGCAGTTCTTC. It encodes CAGSLGPGQRPNEQFF. The J gene is TRBJ2-1, the V gene TRBV7-2; perhaps TRBD1 as D (5 bases). In germline, CDR1 is SGHTA, CDR2 FQGNSA. CDR3 length: 16 residues.

CDR3 coding DNA: TGTGCCAGCCGGGGCAGGCGCGACACTGAAGCTTTCTTT. Protein: CASRGRRDTEAFF. V and J are TRBV12-3 or TRBV12-4 and TRBJ1-1; the D gene is possibly TRBD1 (5 bases). This CDR3 has 13 residues. The V and J ends lost 8 bases and 3 bases respectively, with 13 bases between them.

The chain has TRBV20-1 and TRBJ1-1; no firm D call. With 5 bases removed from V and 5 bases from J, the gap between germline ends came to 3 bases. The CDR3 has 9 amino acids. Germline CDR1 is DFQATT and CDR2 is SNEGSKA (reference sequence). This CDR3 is CSAFTEAFF. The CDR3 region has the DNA TGCAGTGCTTTTACTGAAGCTTTCTTT.

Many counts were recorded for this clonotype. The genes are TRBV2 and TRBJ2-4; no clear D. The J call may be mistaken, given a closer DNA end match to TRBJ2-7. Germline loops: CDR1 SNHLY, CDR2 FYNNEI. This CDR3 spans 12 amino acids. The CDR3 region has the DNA TGTGCCAGCAGTGGTCACACCTACGAGCAGTACTTC. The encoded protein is CASSGHTYEQYF.

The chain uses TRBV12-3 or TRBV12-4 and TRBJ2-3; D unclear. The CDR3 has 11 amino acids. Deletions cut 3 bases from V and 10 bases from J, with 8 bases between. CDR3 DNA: TGTGCCAGCAGTTTTATTGATGCGCAGTATTTT. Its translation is CASSFIDAQYF.

The DNA for the CDR3 is TGTGCCACCGCAGCGACAGGGGCGAACACTGAAGCTTTCTTT. Translation gives CATAATGANTEAFF. This rearrangement joins TRBV24-1 to TRBJ1-1; 8 nucleotides match TRBD1. CDR1 is KGHDR and CDR2 is SFDVKD in the germline V gene. The CDR3 is made up of 14 amino acids. V lost 9 bases and J lost 1; bases outside the gene matches: 6.

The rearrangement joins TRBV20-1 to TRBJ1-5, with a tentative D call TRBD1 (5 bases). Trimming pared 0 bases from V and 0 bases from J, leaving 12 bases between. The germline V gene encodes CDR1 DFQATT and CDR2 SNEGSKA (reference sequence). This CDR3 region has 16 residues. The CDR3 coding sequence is TGCAGTGCTAGAGACAGGGCTCGGTATAGCAATCAGCCCCAGCATTTT. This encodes CSARDRARYSNQPQHF.

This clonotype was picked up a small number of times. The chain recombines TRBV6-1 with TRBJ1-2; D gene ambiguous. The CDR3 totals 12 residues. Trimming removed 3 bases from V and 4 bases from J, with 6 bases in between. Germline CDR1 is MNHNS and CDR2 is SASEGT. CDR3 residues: CASSDPRYGYTF. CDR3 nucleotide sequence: TGTGCCAGCAGTGACCCACGCTATGGCTACACCTTC.

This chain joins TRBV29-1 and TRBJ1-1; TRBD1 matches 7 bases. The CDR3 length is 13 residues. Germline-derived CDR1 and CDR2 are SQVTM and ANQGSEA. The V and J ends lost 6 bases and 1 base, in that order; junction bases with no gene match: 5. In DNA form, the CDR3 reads TGCAGCGTGGCGACAGGGCCGAACACTGAAGCTTTCTTT. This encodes CSVATGPNTEAFF.

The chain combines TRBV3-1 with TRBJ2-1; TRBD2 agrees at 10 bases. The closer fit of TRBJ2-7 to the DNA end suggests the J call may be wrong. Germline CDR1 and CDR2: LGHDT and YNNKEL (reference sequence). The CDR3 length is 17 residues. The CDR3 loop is CASSLASGSLSYNEQYF. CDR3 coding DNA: TGTGCCAGCAGCCTTGCTAGCGGGAGCCTCTCCTACAATGAGCAGTACTTC.